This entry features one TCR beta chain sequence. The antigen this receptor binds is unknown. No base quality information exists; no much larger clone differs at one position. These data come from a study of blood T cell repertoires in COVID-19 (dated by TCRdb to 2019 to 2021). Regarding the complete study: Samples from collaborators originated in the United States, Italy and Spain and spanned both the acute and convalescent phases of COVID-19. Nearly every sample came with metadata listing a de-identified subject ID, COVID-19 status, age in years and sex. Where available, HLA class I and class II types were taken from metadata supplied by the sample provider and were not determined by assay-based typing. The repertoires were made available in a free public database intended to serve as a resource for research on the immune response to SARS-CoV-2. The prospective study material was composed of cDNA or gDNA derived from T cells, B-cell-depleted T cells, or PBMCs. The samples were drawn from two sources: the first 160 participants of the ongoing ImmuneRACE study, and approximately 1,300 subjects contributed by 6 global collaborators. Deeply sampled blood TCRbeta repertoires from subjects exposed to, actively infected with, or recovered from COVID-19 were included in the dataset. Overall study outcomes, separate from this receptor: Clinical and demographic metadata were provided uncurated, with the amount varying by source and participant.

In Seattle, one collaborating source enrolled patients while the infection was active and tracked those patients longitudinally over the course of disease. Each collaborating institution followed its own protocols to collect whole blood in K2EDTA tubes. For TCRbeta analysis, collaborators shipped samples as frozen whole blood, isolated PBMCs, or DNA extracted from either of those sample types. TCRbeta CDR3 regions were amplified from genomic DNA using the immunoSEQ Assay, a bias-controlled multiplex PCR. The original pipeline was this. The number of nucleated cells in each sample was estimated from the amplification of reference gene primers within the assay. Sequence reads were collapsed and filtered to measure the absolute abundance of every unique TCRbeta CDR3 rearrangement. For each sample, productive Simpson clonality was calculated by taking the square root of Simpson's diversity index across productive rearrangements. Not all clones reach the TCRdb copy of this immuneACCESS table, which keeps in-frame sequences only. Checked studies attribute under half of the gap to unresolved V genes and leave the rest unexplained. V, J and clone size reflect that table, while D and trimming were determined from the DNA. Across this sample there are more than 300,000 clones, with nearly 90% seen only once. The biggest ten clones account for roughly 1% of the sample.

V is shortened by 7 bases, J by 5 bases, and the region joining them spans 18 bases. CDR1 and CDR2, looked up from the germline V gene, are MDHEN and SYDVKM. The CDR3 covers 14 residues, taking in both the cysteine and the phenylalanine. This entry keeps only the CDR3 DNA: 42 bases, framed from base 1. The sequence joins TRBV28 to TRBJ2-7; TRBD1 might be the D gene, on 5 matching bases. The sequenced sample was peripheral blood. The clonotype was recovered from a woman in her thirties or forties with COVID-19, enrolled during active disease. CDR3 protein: CASKRGRAFHEQYF. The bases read TGTGCCAGCAAAAGGGGTAGGGCATTCCACGAGCAGTACTTC.